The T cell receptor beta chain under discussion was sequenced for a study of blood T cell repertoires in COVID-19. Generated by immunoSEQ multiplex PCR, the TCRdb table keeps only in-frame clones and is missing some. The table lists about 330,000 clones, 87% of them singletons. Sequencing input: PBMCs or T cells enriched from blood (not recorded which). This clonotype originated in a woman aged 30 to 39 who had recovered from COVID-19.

The DNA of the CDR3 is TGTGCCAGCAGCCCCGGACAGGGCATTAACTATGGCTACACCTTC. Translated, it gives CASSPGQGINYGYTF. The chain links TRBV7-9 to TRBJ1-2, with 8 bases aligning to TRBD1. J lost 1 base, V lost 5 bases, and 6 bases had no gene match. The CDR3 runs 15 residues. CDR1 SEHNR and CDR2 FQNEAQ come from the germline V gene (reference sequence).